This TCR beta chain was observed in a study of T cells in Graves' hyperthyroidism and ophthalmopathy. The CDR3 regions of TCR beta were amplified from RNA transcripts. Primed by the HTBI set, a first-round RT-PCR was run on the TCR CDR3. Each CDR3 protein gets one entry after TCRdb re-called the multiplex PCR reads with MiXCR. This sample has 350,000 or so distinct CDR3 sequences, with 17% found just once. This clonotype came up a few times. This TCR was sampled from a woman between 25 and 40 years old with Graves' hyperthyroidism that later progressed to Graves' ophthalmopathy. Sequences were obtained from blood.

CDR3 in amino acids: CASSLLRANYGYTF. In nucleotides, the CDR3 is TGTGCCAGCAGTTTATTGCGGGCTAACTATGGCTACACCTTC. The genes are TRBV28 and TRBJ1-2; D unresolved. CDR1 and CDR2 (germline): MDHEN, SYDVKM. The germline V and J ends were trimmed by 1 base and 0 bases, with 6 bases remaining between them. This CDR3 is built from 14 residues.